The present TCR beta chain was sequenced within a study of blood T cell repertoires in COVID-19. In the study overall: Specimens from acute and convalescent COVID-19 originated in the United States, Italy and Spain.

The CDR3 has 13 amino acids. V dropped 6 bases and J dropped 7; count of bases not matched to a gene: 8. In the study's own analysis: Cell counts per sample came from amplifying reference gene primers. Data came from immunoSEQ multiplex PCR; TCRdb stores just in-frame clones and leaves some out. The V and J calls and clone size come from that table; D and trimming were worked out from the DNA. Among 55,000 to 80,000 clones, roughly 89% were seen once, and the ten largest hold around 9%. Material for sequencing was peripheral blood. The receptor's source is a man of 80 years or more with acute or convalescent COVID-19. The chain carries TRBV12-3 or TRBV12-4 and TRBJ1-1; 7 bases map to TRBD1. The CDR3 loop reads CASSRQGMGEAFF. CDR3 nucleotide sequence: TGTGCCAGCAGCAGACAGGGAATGGGTGAAGCTTTCTTT.